This paragraph reports one TCR beta chain. A 1 in 200,000 to 1 in 1 million T cell depth was the sequencing target. The method was immunoSEQ multiplex PCR; TCRdb's version includes in-frame clones alone and lacks a portion of them. The top ten clones hold approximately 15% of a sample with roughly 250,000 clones, less than 75% of them seen once. The data stem from a study of cytotoxic CD8 clonotypes in ibrutinib-treated CLL. V lost 1 base and J 4 bases, leaving 26 bases between the germline ends. The CDR3 loop spans 19 amino acids. CDR1 and CDR2 (germline): SGHNT, YENEEA. The sample was PBMCs, taken after 24 months of ibrutinib treatment. The chain carries TRBV11-3 and TRBJ2-7; the D gene is possibly TRBD2 (8 bases). This sequence was found in a human donor with chronic lymphocytic leukemia. The CDR3 region is CASSLGEGAVGAGAYEQYF. The CDR3 DNA is TGTGCCAGCAGCTTAGGGGAGGGGGCAGTTGGAGCGGGAGCGTACGAGCAGTACTTC. The whole variable domain, remainder taken from reference TRBV11-3 and TRBJ2-7, is EAGVVQSPRYKIIEKKQPVAFWCNPISGHNTLYWYLQNLGQGPELLIRYENEEAVDDSQLPKDRFSAERLKGVDSTLKIQPAELGDSAVYLCASSLGEGAVGAGAYEQYFGPGTRLTVT.